The 32 T cell receptor beta chains given below trace back to one sample, sequenced in a study of regulatory T cells in long-lasting Graves disease. Described time point: newly diagnosed GD, antithyroid drugs for less than 3 months. Preparation of the TCR library used RNA extracted from PBMCs. Relying on iRepertoire HTBI primers and Arm-PCR of CDR3 regions, the team built TCR beta libraries. MiXCR, run by TCRdb on the multiplex PCR reads, gives a single entry per CDR3 protein. Altogether 300,000 to 400,000 distinct CDR3 sequences are present, roughly a sixth being singletons, with the ten largest covering 25% to 30%. A further study also used this sample, focusing on T cells in Graves' hyperthyroidism and ophthalmopathy.

Sequenced material: peripheral blood mononuclear cells (PBMCs), taken at new diagnosis, from a patient treated with antithyroid drugs. These receptors were taken from a man between 40 and 49 years old with Graves disease.

The table lists this clonotype with many counts. The chain carries TRBV19 and TRBJ1-3, with TRBD1 as a possible D gene (6 bases). V was cut by 3 bases and J by 2 bases, with 14 bases left in between. This CDR3 contains 16 residues. Germline V CDR1 and CDR2: LNHDA, SQIVND (reference sequence). The CDR3 nucleotides are TGTGCCAGTAGTATCTTCCGGACAGACACTGGAAACACCATATATTTT. It specifies CASSIFRTDTGNTIYF.

Ten or more counts support this clonotype. CDR3 amino acids: CATSGGMGGYTF. The DNA of the CDR3 is TGTGCCACCAGTGGGGGTATGGGAGGCTACACCTTC. The chain uses TRBV24-1 and TRBJ1-2; D unresolved. The CDR3 sequence is 12 residues long. Looked up from germline, CDR1 is KGHDR and CDR2 is SFDVKD. Trimming stripped 5 bases from V and 8 bases from J, with 11 bases between.

V and J are TRBV5-1 and TRBJ2-6; tentatively, D is TRBD1 or TRBD2 (5 bases each). Trimming stripped 0 bases from V and 3 bases from J, with 10 bases between. This CDR3 is 16 amino acids long. CDR1 is SGHRS, CDR2 YFSETQ, per germline. The CDR3 is CASSLVGVRGANVLTF. CDR3 in DNA: TGCGCCAGCAGCTTGGTGGGGGTTCGTGGGGCCAACGTCCTGACTTTC.

This clonotype has a count of ten or more. This chain connects TRBV6-1 to TRBJ1-2; unclear D gene. Trimming removed 6 bases at V and 6 bases at J, with 14 bases between. The V gene's germline CDR1 is MNHNS and CDR2 SASEGT. The CDR3 consists of 13 residues. The CDR3 loop reads CASRTTQYDGYTF. DNA for the CDR3: TGTGCCAGCAGGACTACACAGTACGATGGCTACACCTTC.

V is TRBV12-3 or TRBV12-4 and J is TRBJ2-2; 10 bases line up with TRBD1. CDR3 size: 14 residues. Germline trimming cut 7 bases from V and 3 bases from J; bases unmatched to any gene: 2. The CDR3 DNA is TGTGCCAGCACCGGGACAGGGGACACCGGGGAGCTGTTTTTT. Its protein is CASTGTGDTGELFF.

This clonotype has just a few counts. Since a far larger clone is one base different, this is likely a read error. The genes are TRBV27 and TRBJ2-3; maybe TRBD2 (6 bases). Germline lookup yields CDR1 MNHEY and CDR2 SMNVEV (reference sequence). Trimming removed 6 bases at V and 3 bases at J, with 19 bases between. This CDR3 has 16 residues. CDR3 amino acids: CASSAVDNGGTDTQYF. The CDR3 nucleotides are TGTGCCAGCAGCGCTGTTGATAACGGGGGAACAGATACGCAGTATTTT.

The J gene is TRBJ2-3, the V gene TRBV5-6; 7 nucleotides line up with TRBD2. Trimming removed 3 bases from V and 8 bases from J; junction bases left unmatched: 12. CDR1 is SGHDT, CDR2 YYEEEE, per germline. CDR3 length: 15 residues. Here the CDR3 reads CASSWAPGRGFTQYF. Here the CDR3 DNA reads TGTGCCAGCAGCTGGGCACCGGGGAGGGGTTTTACGCAGTATTTT.

This clonotype showed up just a few times. The chain joins TRBV29-1 to TRBJ1-3; D uncertain. The CDR3 is 13 residues long. V was shortened by 2 bases and J by 8 bases, with 13 bases between the two germline ends. Germline-derived CDR1 and CDR2 are SQVTM and ANQGSEA. The CDR3, as DNA: TGCAGCGTTGAACCGGTGGGGAGAGACACCATATATTTT. This translates into CSVEPVGRDTIYF.

This clonotype was recorded only once. V is TRBV6-5 and J is TRBJ1-6; D gene unclear. V was trimmed by 11 bases and J by 7 bases, leaving 15 bases between them. Germline values: CDR1 MNHEY, CDR2 SVGAGI. The CDR3 has 13 residues. The CDR3 DNA is TGTGCCGCCGCAGCAGAGGTGAATTCACCCCTCCACTTT. Its protein is CAAAAEVNSPLHF.

In this sample, this clonotype turned up once. A single base is all that separates this from a far larger clone, so a read error is likely. The J gene is TRBJ2-3, the V gene TRBV6-5; D unclear. The CDR3 loop spans 14 amino acids. CDR1 MNHEY and CDR2 SVGAGI come from the germline V gene. CDR3 in DNA: TGTGCCAGCAGTGACTCGAATCCCGCAGATACGCAGTATTTT. It is translated as CASSDSNPADTQYF.

The genes are TRBV2 and TRBJ2-7; 8 nucleotides align to TRBD2. The germline V gene encodes CDR1 SNHLY and CDR2 FYNNEI. This CDR3 spans 17 amino acids. With 6 bases clipped from V and 4 bases from J, the junction kept 17 bases outside the gene matches. In DNA, the CDR3 is TGTGCCAGCAGCCGACCCGGCTTGCGGGGGGTCGAATACGAGCAGTACTTC. Its protein is CASSRPGLRGVEYEQYF.

This clonotype turned up a few times. The chain recombines TRBV6-2 or TRBV6-3 with TRBJ1-5; maybe TRBD1 (5 bases). The germline CDR1 and CDR2 sequences are MNHEY and SVGEGT. V was clipped by 5 bases and J by 3 bases, with 23 bases between them. The CDR3 consists of 18 residues. The CDR3 DNA sequence: TGTGCCAGCAGTGTTCCTCTCCCCAGGTGGGGGGACAATCAGCCCCAGCATTTT. It yields the protein CASSVPLPRWGDNQPQHF.

V gene TRBV4-2 combines with J gene TRBJ2-7; possible D gene TRBD2, 6 bases. The CDR3 loop spans 16 amino acids. The germline CDR1 and CDR2 sequences are LGHNA and YNFKEQ. The V gene lost 4 bases and the J gene lost 2 bases, with 18 bases spanning the gap. The CDR3 DNA follows: TGTGCCAGCAGCCCACAACCGGAGGGCCAGCCCTACGAGCAGTACTTC. Translating it yields CASSPQPEGQPYEQYF.

This clonotype was observed at least ten times. This rearrangement joins TRBV27 to TRBJ1-1; the match to TRBD1 covers 7 bases. The trim removed 4 bases at V and 6 bases at J, leaving 11 bases unmatched. The CDR3 contains 15 residues. The germline CDR1 and CDR2 sequences are MNHEY and SMNVEV (reference sequence). As DNA, the CDR3 is TGTGCCAGCAGTTCCCTGGTAGACAGGGTCGCTGAAGCTTTCTTT. It codes for CASSSLVDRVAEAFF.

Note on this clonotype: This may be a read error, as it is one base from a much larger clone. The chain employs TRBV19 and TRBJ1-5, with 7 bases that match TRBD1. With V trimmed by 3 bases and J by 6 bases, 8 bases remained unmatched. CDR1 is LNHDA and CDR2 is SQIVND in the germline V gene (reference sequence). CDR3 length: 15 residues. The CDR3 loop reads CASSIRRGRAQPQHF. The CDR3 DNA sequence: TGTGCCAGTAGTATCAGGAGGGGGCGAGCTCAGCCCCAGCATTTT.

This clonotype appeared many times. The chain's CDR3 is CASSERRVAHEAFF. The CDR3 DNA reads as TGTGCCAGCAGTGAACGCAGGGTAGCACATGAAGCTTTCTTT. The chain recombines TRBV6-1 with TRBJ1-1; a weak D match, TRBD1 (5 bases). This CDR3 is built from 14 residues. Trimming removed 2 bases from V and 7 bases from J, with 14 bases in between. CDR1 MNHNS and CDR2 SASEGT come from the germline V gene.

The V and J genes are TRBV12-3 or TRBV12-4 and TRBJ1-1, with D possibly being TRBD1 (5 bases). The V gene lost 2 bases and the J gene lost 4 bases, with 14 bases spanning the gap. This CDR3 is 15 amino acids long. The CDR3 here is CASSLPPGGGTEAFF. The CDR3 DNA reads as TGTGCCAGCAGTTTACCCCCGGGGGGAGGCACTGAAGCTTTCTTT.

The J gene is TRBJ2-7, the V gene TRBV9; D gene unclear. This CDR3 is built from 14 residues. V gave up 0 bases and J gave up 0 bases, with 7 bases separating them. Looked up from germline, CDR1 is SGDLS and CDR2 is YYNGEE. CDR3 DNA: TGTGCCAGCAGCGTAGGTATAGACTCCTACGAGCAGTACTTC. It translates to CASSVGIDSYEQYF. Based on the CDR3 plus reference TRBV9 and TRBJ2-7, the full variable domain is DSGVTQTPKHLITATGQRVTLRCSPRSGDLSVYWYQQSLDQGLQFLIQYYNGEERAKGNILERFSAQQFPDLHSELNLSSLELGDSALYFCASSVGIDSYEQYFGPGTRLTVT.

This clonotype appeared many times. The chain links TRBV20-1 to TRBJ2-7; weak D call: TRBD1 (5 bases). The CDR3 totals 14 residues. Germline V gene lookup returns CDR1 DFQATT and CDR2 SNEGSKA (reference sequence). V lost 2 bases and J 5 bases, leaving 16 bases between the germline ends. CDR3 protein: CSARSPIGADEQYF. CDR3 coding DNA: TGCAGTGCTAGATCTCCTATAGGGGCAGACGAGCAGTACTTC.

This clonotype was seen many times. The chain has TRBV11-3 and TRBJ2-3; maybe TRBD2 (6 bases). The CDR3 is 17 residues long. Trimming removed 1 base from V and 0 bases from J, with 14 bases in between. Per germline, CDR1 SGHNT and CDR2 YENEEA. Written as DNA, the CDR3 is TGTGCCAGCAGCTTAGGGGACTCTCCTCCGAGCACAGATACGCAGTATTTT. This translates into CASSLGDSPPSTDTQYF.

This clonotype was seen repeatedly, ten times or more. The chain employs TRBV9 and TRBJ2-7, with 8 bases lining up with TRBD2. The germline gives CDR1 SGDLS, CDR2 YYNGEE. J lost 3 bases, V lost 9 bases, and 8 bases had no gene match. The CDR3 length is 13 residues. The CDR3 is CAMRSGGSYEQYF. CDR3 DNA sequence: TGTGCCATGAGAAGCGGGGGTAGCTACGAGCAGTACTTC.

This clonotype was observed at least ten times. This chain connects TRBV5-1 to TRBJ2-3, with D perhaps TRBD1 (5 bases). Per germline, CDR1 SGHRS and CDR2 YFSETQ. The CDR3 runs to 15 residues. Between the trimmed V and J ends, which lost 7 bases and 2 bases, there was a span of 17 bases. The CDR3 loop reads CASQLQDIDTDTQYF. Written as DNA, the CDR3 is TGCGCCAGCCAGCTTCAGGACATAGACACAGATACGCAGTATTTT.

The sample holds a few counts of this clonotype. V is TRBV7-9 and J is TRBJ2-7, with D uncertain. Looked up from germline, CDR1 is SEHNR and CDR2 is FQNEAQ (reference sequence). Trimming took 1 base from V and 2 from J, leaving 9 bases between them. The CDR3 contains 14 residues. Here the CDR3 reads CASSLDIQPYEQYF. The CDR3 coding sequence is TGTGCCAGCAGCTTAGATATACAGCCCTACGAGCAGTACTTC.

Many counts were recorded for this clonotype. This rearrangement joins TRBV20-1 to TRBJ1-6, with unresolved D. The CDR3 is 19 amino acids. Germline assignment: CDR1 DFQATT and CDR2 SNEGSKA (reference sequence). The V end was cut by 1 base, the J end by 0 bases, with 19 bases between. The CDR3: CSARGTDSPWGSYNSPLHF. The DNA of the CDR3 is TGCAGTGCTAGAGGCACCGACTCCCCGTGGGGCTCCTATAATTCACCCCTCCACTTT.

This clonotype was detected many times. This chain uses TRBV7-9 with TRBJ2-7; TRBD1 is a possible D gene (5 bases). Germline V gene sequence: CDR1 SEHNR, CDR2 FQNEAQ (reference sequence). V lost 0 bases and J lost 4, with 19 bases in between. The CDR3 totals 17 residues. The CDR3 bases are TGTGCCAGCAGCTTAGCGCCTGGGGCAGGGTCCACTTACGAGCAGTACTTC. Amino acid sequence: CASSLAPGAGSTYEQYF.

This clonotype was found many times. The rearrangement links TRBV5-1 to TRBJ2-2; either TRBD1 or TRBD2 may fit D (5 bases each). Germline CDR1 is SGHRS and CDR2 is YFSETQ. Trimming took 4 bases from V and 8 from J, leaving 15 bases between them. The CDR3 consists of 14 residues. CDR3 in amino acids: CASSGDGLEGELFF. The CDR3 nucleotides read TGCGCCAGCAGCGGGGACGGTTTGGAAGGGGAGCTGTTTTTT.

V and J are TRBV20-1 and TRBJ1-4, with no clear D. From germline, CDR1 is DFQATT and CDR2 SNEGSKA (reference sequence). V lost 6 bases and J lost 5, with 16 bases in between. There are 14 residues in the CDR3. CDR3 residues: CSARSLGSNEKLFF. In nucleotides, the CDR3 is TGCAGTGCCCGATCCCTGGGGTCCAATGAAAAACTGTTTTTT.

This clonotype was observed at least ten times. This sequence joins TRBV7-2 and TRBJ2-5; TRBD1 agrees at 10 bases. The CDR3 is 14 residues long. The V gene end was trimmed by 5 bases and the J gene end by 5 bases; junction bases not matched to a gene: 5. The germline gives CDR1 SGHTA, CDR2 FQGNSA. The CDR3 DNA reads as TGTGCCAGCAGCGCCAGACAGGGGGCGGAGACCCAGTACTTC. This sequence encodes CASSARQGAETQYF.

This chain uses TRBV28 with TRBJ2-5; D may be TRBD1 or TRBD2 (5 bases each). This CDR3 has 16 residues. Between the trimmed V and J ends, which lost 3 bases and 1 base, there was a span of 15 bases. CDR1 is MDHEN and CDR2 is SYDVKM in the germline V gene. The CDR3, as DNA: TGTGCCAGCAGTTTGCGGGCAGGGCCCATCCAAGAGACCCAGTACTTC. Protein product: CASSLRAGPIQETQYF. Full variable domain (outside the CDR3, taken from reference TRBV28 and TRBJ2-5): DVKVTQSSRYLVKRTGEKVFLECVQDMDHENMFWYRQDPGLGLRLIYFSYDVKMKEKGDIPEGYSVSREKKERFSLILESASTNQTSMYLCASSLRAGPIQETQYFGPGTRLLVL.

Of note for this clonotype: Given a much more abundant clone one base away, this may be a read error. Written as DNA, the CDR3 is TGTGCCAGCAAGAGTATGGGGGGCAGGGGCAGGGAGACCCAGTACTTC. It codes for CASKSMGGRGRETQYF. The chain links TRBV7-2 to TRBJ2-5; D is possibly TRBD1 or TRBD2 (6 bases each). V was clipped by 7 bases and J by 5 bases, with 23 bases between them. The CDR3 runs to 16 residues. The V gene's germline CDR1 is SGHTA and CDR2 FQGNSA.

This clonotype was seen at least ten times. The V gene is TRBV18, the J gene TRBJ2-7, with D possibly being TRBD2 (6 bases). Germline CDR1 and CDR2: KGHSH and LQKENI. The CDR3 extends over 13 amino acids. Between the trimmed V and J ends, which lost 8 bases and 2 bases, there was a span of 13 bases. The CDR3 DNA is TGTGCCAGCAGTCCAGCGGGCACCTACGAGCAGTACTTC. Protein: CASSPAGTYEQYF.

This clonotype was seen a handful of times. This chain joins TRBV6-2 or TRBV6-3 and TRBJ2-1; D perhaps matches TRBD2 (6 bases). Trimming pared 5 bases from V and 3 bases from J, leaving 23 bases between. The CDR3 length is 18 residues. The germline V gene has CDR1 MNHEY and CDR2 SVGEGT. The CDR3 region is CASSEGAMWGENYNEQFF. Here the CDR3 DNA reads TGTGCCAGCAGTGAAGGAGCGATGTGGGGGGAAAACTACAATGAGCAGTTCTTC.